Shown below are 26 T cell receptor beta chains from a single sample sequenced in a study of blood T cell repertoires in COVID-19. Measured with immunoSEQ multiplex PCR; TCRdb has only the in-frame clones, and not every one. There are roughly 460,000 clones in the sample; 70% to 90% occur only once, and 0.8% to 1% lies in the top ten. Sequencing used peripheral blood. These receptors were collected from a young man with COVID-19, enrolled during active disease.

This clone was seen just once. CDR3 in DNA: TGTGCCAGTAGCGGGACACCGTTCTACGAGCAGTACTTC. It translates to CASSGTPFYEQYF. This chain joins TRBV19 and TRBJ2-7; a possible D gene is TRBD1 (6 bases). V gave up 6 bases and J gave up 3 bases, with 12 bases separating them. From germline, CDR1 is LNHDA and CDR2 SQIVND (reference sequence). There are 13 residues in the CDR3. Full variable domain (outside the CDR3, taken from reference TRBV19 and TRBJ2-7): DGGITQSPKYLFRKEGQNVTLSCEQNLNHDAMYWYRQDPGQGLRLIYYSQIVNDFQKGDIAEGYSVSREKKESFPLTVTSAQKNPTAFYLCASSGTPFYEQYFGPGTRLTVT.

In this sample, this clone turned up a few times. The chain recombines TRBV5-1 with TRBJ2-1; TRBD1 matches at 7 bases. The CDR3 loop spans 16 amino acids. CDR1 and CDR2 (germline): SGHRS, YFSETQ. The J segment lost 8 bases and the V segment lost 4 bases, leaving 15 bases of the junction unmatched. The DNA of the CDR3 is TGCGCCAGCAGCCGACAGGGCTCACTTGGTTCGGATGAGCAGTTCTTC. The encoded protein is CASSRQGSLGSDEQFF.

This sequence joins TRBV6-5 and TRBJ1-1; 7 nucleotides match TRBD1. CDR3 length equals 11 residues. J gave up 11 bases and V 9 bases, and 9 bases lay outside the gene matches. Germline CDR1 MNHEY, CDR2 SVGAGI. The CDR3 region has the DNA TGTGCCAGTATGTGGACAGGAACGGCTTTCTTT. This codes for CASMWTGTAFF.

The chain couples TRBV15 to TRBJ1-2; D gene unclear. CDR3 size: 15 residues. Germline V lookup: CDR1 LNHNV, CDR2 YYDKDF (reference sequence). With 1 base removed from V and 4 bases from J, the gap between germline ends came to 13 bases. The CDR3: CATSRGSGEGYGYTF. CDR3 nucleotide sequence: TGTGCCACCAGCAGAGGGTCTGGCGAGGGCTATGGCTACACCTTC.

The rearrangement joins TRBV5-8 to TRBJ2-1, with TRBD2 matching 9 bases. CDR1 is SGHTS, CDR2 YDEGEE, per germline. V was clipped by 4 bases and J by 5 bases; unmatched bases: 7. The CDR3 has 15 residues. The CDR3 region has the DNA TGTGCCAGCAGCCATGGGGCGGGAGGGAACAATGAGCAGTTCTTC. Translated: CASSHGAGGNNEQFF.

The chain is built from TRBV7-9 and TRBJ1-2, with 7 bases fitting TRBD1. The ends lost 5 bases at V and 3 bases at J; junction bases unmatched: 12. This CDR3 comprises 16 residues. Germline V gives CDR1 SEHNR, CDR2 FQNEAQ (reference sequence). CDR3 in DNA: TGTGCCAGCAGCCGCAGGGTGGGACAGAGGGACTATGGCTACACCTTC. Amino acid sequence: CASSRRVGQRDYGYTF. The full variable domain, in which reference TRBV7-9 and TRBJ1-2 provide the parts outside the CDR3, is DTGVSQNPRHKITKRGQNVTFRCDPISEHNRLYWYRQTLGQGPEFLTYFQNEAQLEKSRLLSDRFSAERPKGSFSTLEIQRTEQGDSAMYLCASSRRVGQRDYGYTFGSGTRLTVV.

The chain couples TRBV5-4 to TRBJ1-4, with a weak D call TRBD1 (5 bases). CDR1 and CDR2 from the germline V gene are SGHNT and YYREEE (reference sequence). This CDR3 region has 14 residues. V was shortened by 4 bases and J by 8 bases, with 15 bases between the two germline ends. CDR3 loop: CASSVLGAGEKLFF. The CDR3 DNA follows: TGTGCCAGCAGCGTTCTAGGGGCTGGGGAAAAACTGTTTTTT.

The rearrangement uses TRBV10-3 and TRBJ2-1, with 7 bases identical to TRBD1. The CDR3 covers 15 residues. Trimming at V came to 0 bases and at J to 8 bases, leaving 7 bases not matched to a gene. Germline values: CDR1 ENHRY, CDR2 SYGVKD. The DNA of the CDR3 is TGTGCCATCAGTGAGTCGACTCGAGGGGGCCATGAGCAGTTCTTC. Its translation: CAISESTRGGHEQFF.

This chain joins TRBV29-1 and TRBJ1-4; 8 bases line up with TRBD1. J lost 8 bases, V lost 5 bases, and 1 base had no gene match. CDR1 is SQVTM, CDR2 ANQGSEA, per germline. This CDR3 is built from 11 residues. Here the CDR3 reads CSVYRGEKLFF. CDR3 sequence (DNA): TGCAGCGTTTACAGGGGGGAAAAACTGTTTTTT.

This rearrangement joins TRBV5-5 to TRBJ2-3; 9 positions match TRBD1. V gave up 5 bases and J gave up 3 bases; unmatched junction bases: 7. Germline V gene lookup returns CDR1 SGHKS and CDR2 YYEKEE (reference sequence). CDR3 size: 15 residues. This CDR3 reads CASSKTGTGTDTQYF. As DNA, the CDR3 is TGTGCCAGCAGTAAAACCGGGACAGGGACAGATACGCAGTATTTT.

As for this clone: This specimen includes other DNA sequences encoding the same CDR3. The V and J genes are TRBV6-5 and TRBJ2-6; D is uncertain. V shed 0 bases and J shed 0 bases, with 3 bases lying between them. This CDR3 region has 15 residues. Germline V lookup: CDR1 MNHEY, CDR2 SVGAGI. As DNA, the CDR3 is TGTGCCAGCAGTTACTCCTTCTCTGGGGCCAACGTCCTGACTTTC. Translating it yields CASSYSFSGANVLTF.

Only one count was recorded for this clone. V and J are TRBV29-1 and TRBJ2-7; D is uncertain. The ends were cut back, 6 bases at V and 4 bases at J, with 16 bases in the middle. The CDR3 runs to 13 residues. Germline V gene data show CDR1 as SQVTM and CDR2 as ANQGSEA. In DNA form, the CDR3 reads TGCAGCGTCGTCGACACCTATGGGTACGAGCAGTACTTC. Its protein product is CSVVDTYGYEQYF.

The rearrangement uses TRBV5-1 and TRBJ2-1, with TRBD2 as a possible D gene (6 bases). Trimming cost V 0 bases and J 4 bases, with 8 bases left between them. The germline CDR1 and CDR2 sequences are SGHRS and YFSETQ. The CDR3 is 14 residues long. For the CDR3, the DNA is TGCGCCAGCAGCTTGGCGGGAGCTTACAATGAGCAGTTCTTC. Its translation is CASSLAGAYNEQFF. The whole variable domain, filled in from reference TRBV5-1 and TRBJ2-1, reads KAGVTQTPRYLIKTRGQQVTLSCSPISGHRSVSWYQQTPGQGLQFLFEYFSETQRNKGNFPGRFSGRQFSNSRSEMNVSTLELGDSALYLCASSLAGAYNEQFFGPGTRLTVL.

This clone turned up a few times. The CDR3: CASSTEREGRNEQFF. DNA for the CDR3: TGTGCCAGCAGTACCGAGCGGGAGGGCCGGAATGAGCAGTTCTTC. The chain is built from TRBV6-6 and TRBJ2-1, with TRBD2 matching over 10 bases. Germline assignment: CDR1 MNHNY and CDR2 SVGAGI (reference sequence). The trim removed 5 bases at V and 7 bases at J, leaving 8 bases unmatched. This CDR3 is built from 15 residues.

The CDR3 region is CASLKRGGVNEQFF. The CDR3 coding sequence is TGTGCCAGCCTTAAAAGGGGGGGGGTCAATGAGCAGTTCTTC. The chain joins TRBV28 to TRBJ2-1; maybe TRBD2 (7 bases). The germline CDR1 and CDR2 sequences are MDHEN and SYDVKM. The CDR3 has 14 residues. The V gene lost 8 bases and the J gene lost 6 bases, with 17 bases spanning the gap.

This clone was counted between two and nine times. The chain recombines TRBV6-5 with TRBJ2-1; 7 bases are a match to TRBD1. The V and J ends lost 6 bases and 6 bases, in that order; junction bases with no gene match: 5. Germline values: CDR1 MNHEY, CDR2 SVGAGI. This CDR3 is built from 13 residues. This CDR3 is CASRRGRRNEQFF. The DNA of the CDR3 is TGTGCCAGCAGGAGGGGGCGCCGCAATGAGCAGTTCTTC.

The chain couples TRBV2 to TRBJ1-5, with 8 nucleotides matching TRBD1. The V gene end was trimmed by 6 bases and the J gene end by 1 base; junction bases not matched to a gene: 5. The CDR3 is 15 residues long. Germline CDR1 is SNHLY and CDR2 is FYNNEI. CDR3 DNA: TGTGCCAGCAGCGGACAGGGACTGAGCAATCAGCCCCAGCATTTT. Translated: CASSGQGLSNQPQHF.

This chain uses TRBV5-1 with TRBJ1-4, with D perhaps matching TRBD1 (6 bases). V dropped 1 base and J dropped 0 bases, with 10 bases sitting between them. Germline V lookup: CDR1 SGHRS, CDR2 YFSETQ. The length of the CDR3 is 16 residues. CDR3 loop: CASSLLGDTTNEKLFF. The CDR3 nucleotides are TGCGCCAGCAGCTTGCTGGGGGACACAACTAATGAAAAACTGTTTTTT.

This clone occurred once. The chain links TRBV11-3 to TRBJ2-5; D is uncertain. This CDR3 spans 14 amino acids. Between the trimmed V and J ends, which lost 5 bases and 5 bases, there was a span of 15 bases. Germline V gene sequence: CDR1 SGHNT, CDR2 YENEEA. CDR3 sequence reads: CASSLPSRLETQYF. The CDR3 DNA reads TGTGCCAGCAGCCTCCCTTCTAGATTGGAGACCCAGTACTTC.

This chain uses TRBV12-5 with TRBJ1-2; 9 nucleotides align to TRBD1. Trimming took 2 bases from V and 7 from J; bases not matched to a gene: 8. Germline loops: CDR1 LGHNT, CDR2 FRNRAP. The length of the CDR3 is 15 residues. The CDR3 DNA reads TGTGCTAGTGGTTTGCCAAGGGGGGACAGGGCTGGCTACACCTTC. It yields the protein CASGLPRGDRAGYTF.

The CDR3 is CASSDPGLALTGELFF. For the CDR3, the DNA is TGTGCCAGCAGTGACCCGGGACTAGCATTGACCGGGGAGCTGTTTTTT. J is TRBJ2-2 and V is TRBV25-1; 9 bases are shared with TRBD2. J gave up 5 bases and V 3 bases, and 7 bases lay outside the gene matches. The CDR3 spans 16 residues. Germline V gene lookup returns CDR1 MGHDK and CDR2 SYGVNS.

The gene calls are TRBV10-2 and TRBJ2-7, with 11 bases lining up with TRBD2. After removal of 6 bases from V and 2 bases from J, the junction contained 0 bases not matched to a gene. The CDR3 is 13 residues long. The germline V gene encodes CDR1 WSHSY and CDR2 SAAADI. The CDR3 DNA sequence: TGCGCCAGCAGGACTAGCGGGGCCTACGAGCAGTACTTC. It specifies CASRTSGAYEQYF.

The chain combines TRBV19 with TRBJ2-5; TRBD2 agrees at 8 bases. V trimming: 7 bases; J trimming: 5 bases; junction bases outside the gene matches: 9. The CDR3 totals 14 residues. Germline assignment: CDR1 LNHDA and CDR2 SQIVND (reference sequence). The CDR3 DNA reads TGTGCCAGTAATAGCGGGGCCTTCGGGGAGACCCAGTACTTC. It encodes CASNSGAFGETQYF.

For this clone: Other DNA sequences in the same sample also yield this CDR3. The chain joins TRBV24-1 to TRBJ2-1, with D uncertain. This CDR3 has 15 residues. V was pared by 0 bases and J by 0 bases, with 5 bases between. Germline loops: CDR1 KGHDR, CDR2 SFDVKD. The CDR3 protein is CATSDLRSSYNEQFF. In DNA form, the CDR3 reads TGTGCCACCAGTGATTTGCGGAGCTCCTACAATGAGCAGTTCTTC.

The CDR3 region has the DNA TGTGCCAGCAGCTTCGCGGGGCGGAGGGAGCCCCAGCATTTT. It specifies CASSFAGRREPQHF. The chain couples TRBV5-6 to TRBJ1-5; TRBD1 is a possible D gene (5 bases). CDR3 length: 14 residues. Trimming removed 2 bases at V and 8 bases at J, with 14 bases between. CDR1 and CDR2 from the germline V gene are SGHDT and YYEEEE.

V gene TRBV7-9 combines with J gene TRBJ2-1; possible D gene TRBD2, 5 bases. Germline CDR1 and CDR2: SEHNR and FQNEAQ (reference sequence). This CDR3 has 13 residues. V shed 0 bases and J shed 11 bases, with 11 bases lying between them. The CDR3 region is CASSLAGGPQQFF. As DNA, the CDR3 is TGTGCCAGCAGCTTAGCCGGCGGGCCACAGCAGTTCTTC.